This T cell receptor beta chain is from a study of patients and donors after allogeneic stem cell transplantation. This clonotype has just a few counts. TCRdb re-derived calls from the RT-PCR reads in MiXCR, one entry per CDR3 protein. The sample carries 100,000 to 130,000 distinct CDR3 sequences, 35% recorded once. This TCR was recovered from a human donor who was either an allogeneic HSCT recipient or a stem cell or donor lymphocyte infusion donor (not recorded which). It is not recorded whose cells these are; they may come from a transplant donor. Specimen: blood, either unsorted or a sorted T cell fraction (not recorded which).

CDR3 DNA sequence: TGTGCCAGCAGTCGACGGAACACCGGGGAGCTGTTTTTT. It yields the protein CASSRRNTGELFF. This chain links TRBV12-3 or TRBV12-4 with TRBJ2-2; D not certain. CDR3 length equals 13 residues. V shed 5 bases and J shed 1 base, with 5 bases lying between them.